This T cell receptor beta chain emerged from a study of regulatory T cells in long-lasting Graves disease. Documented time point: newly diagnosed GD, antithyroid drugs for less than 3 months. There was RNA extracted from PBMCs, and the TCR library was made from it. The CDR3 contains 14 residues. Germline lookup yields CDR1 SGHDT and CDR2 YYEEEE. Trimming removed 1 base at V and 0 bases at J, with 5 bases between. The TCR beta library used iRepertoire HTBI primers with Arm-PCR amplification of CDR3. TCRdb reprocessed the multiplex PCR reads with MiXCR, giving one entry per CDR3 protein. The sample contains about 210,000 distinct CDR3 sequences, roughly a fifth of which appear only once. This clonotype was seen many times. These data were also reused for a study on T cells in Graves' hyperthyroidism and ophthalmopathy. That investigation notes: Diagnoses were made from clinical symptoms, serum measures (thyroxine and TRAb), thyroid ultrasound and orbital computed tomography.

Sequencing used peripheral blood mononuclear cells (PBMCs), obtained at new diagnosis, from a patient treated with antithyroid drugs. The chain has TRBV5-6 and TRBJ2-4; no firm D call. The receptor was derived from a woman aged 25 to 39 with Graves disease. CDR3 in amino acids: CASSLWQAKNIQYF. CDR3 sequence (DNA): TGTGCCAGCAGCTTGTGGCAAGCCAAAAACATTCAGTACTTC.